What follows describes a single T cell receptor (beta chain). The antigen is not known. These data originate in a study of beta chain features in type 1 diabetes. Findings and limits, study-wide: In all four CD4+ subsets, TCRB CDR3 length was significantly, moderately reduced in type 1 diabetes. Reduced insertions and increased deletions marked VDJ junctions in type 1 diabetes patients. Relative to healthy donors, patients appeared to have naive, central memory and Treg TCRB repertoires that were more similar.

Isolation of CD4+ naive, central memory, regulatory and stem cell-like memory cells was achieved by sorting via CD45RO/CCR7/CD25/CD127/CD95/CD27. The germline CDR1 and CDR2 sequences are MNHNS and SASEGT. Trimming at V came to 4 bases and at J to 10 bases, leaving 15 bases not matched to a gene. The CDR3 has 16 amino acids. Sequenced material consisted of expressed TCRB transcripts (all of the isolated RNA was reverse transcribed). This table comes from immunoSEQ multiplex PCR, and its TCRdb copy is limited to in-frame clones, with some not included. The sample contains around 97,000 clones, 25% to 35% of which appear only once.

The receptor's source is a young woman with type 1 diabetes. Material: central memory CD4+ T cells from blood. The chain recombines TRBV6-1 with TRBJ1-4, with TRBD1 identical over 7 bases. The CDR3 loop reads CASSGRMGQILGKLFF. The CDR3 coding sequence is TGTGCCAGCAGTGGACGGATGGGACAGATCCTGGGAAAACTGTTTTTT.